This passage covers 16 T cell receptor beta chains from one sample sequenced in a study of somatic mutations in cytotoxic T cells in rheumatoid arthritis. Profiling relied on immunoSEQ multiplex PCR, and the TCRdb table lists in-frame clones only, not all of them. The table includes around 20,000 clones, about four fifths detected once. The sequencing input was CD8+ T cells sorted from blood. The origin of the receptors is a man aged 18 to 29 with rheumatoid arthritis.

The J gene is TRBJ2-6, the V gene TRBV6-4; no clear D gene. Germline CDR1 and CDR2: MRHNA and SNTAGT. V was clipped by 2 bases and J by 4 bases, with 3 bases between them. The CDR3 is 13 amino acids. CDR3 sequence: CASSDGGANVLTF. The CDR3 DNA reads TGTGCCAGCAGTGACGGGGGGGCCAACGTCCTGACTTTC.

This chain joins TRBV4-2 and TRBJ2-7; 11 nucleotides match TRBD1. CDR3 size: 16 residues. With 0 bases clipped from V and 3 bases from J, the junction kept 4 bases outside the gene matches. The V gene's germline CDR1 is LGHNA and CDR2 YNFKEQ. The CDR3 here is CASSQEFGTGGYEQYF. The CDR3 DNA is TGTGCCAGCAGCCAAGAGTTCGGGACAGGGGGCTACGAGCAGTACTTC.

Comment on this clone: At one boundary the junction diverges from the germline segment, which might be a read error. V and J are TRBV6-1 and TRBJ1-4; TRBD1 matches 7 bases. Germline loops: CDR1 MNHNS, CDR2 SASEGT. This CDR3 comprises 15 residues. CDR3 sequence (DNA): TGTGCCAGCAGCGAAGGGATAGGGGGCAATGAAAAACTGTTTTTT. As protein: CASSEGIGGNEKLFF.

This clone was seen once. This chain joins TRBV29-1 and TRBJ1-1, with 8 bases matching TRBD1. J lost 5 bases, V lost 3 bases, and 8 bases had no gene match. Germline CDR1 and CDR2: SQVTM and ANQGSEA. This CDR3 contains 14 residues. DNA for the CDR3: TGCAGCGTTGAGGCAGGGGGCGCAGATACTGAAGCTTTCTTT. It codes for CSVEAGGADTEAFF.

The V call is TRBV19, the J call TRBJ2-1; D unresolved. Germline V gives CDR1 LNHDA, CDR2 SQIVND (reference sequence). CDR3 length: 14 residues. The V gene lost 4 bases and the J gene lost 8 bases, with 15 bases spanning the gap. The CDR3 protein is CASSTWEGPDEQFF. Here the CDR3 DNA reads TGTGCCAGTAGTACGTGGGAAGGTCCCGATGAGCAGTTCTTC.

The V call is TRBV7-9, the J call TRBJ2-1, with D possibly being TRBD1 (5 bases). The CDR3 spans 18 residues. Looked up from germline, CDR1 is SEHNR and CDR2 is FQNEAQ (reference sequence). Between the trimmed V and J ends, which lost 2 bases and 2 bases, there was a span of 19 bases. CDR3 nucleotide sequence: TGTGCCAGCAGCTTACCAGCGTGGGCAGGGTATGCCTACAATGAGCAGTTCTTC. Its translation: CASSLPAWAGYAYNEQFF.

The chain recombines TRBV27 with TRBJ1-2; D unresolved. V lost 6 bases to trimming and J lost 0 bases, with 14 bases between them. The germline V gene has CDR1 MNHEY and CDR2 SMNVEV (reference sequence). The CDR3 totals 15 residues. CDR3 coding DNA: TGTGCCAGCAGCCGCCTGCCCGAAGCTAACTATGGCTACACCTTC. Protein product: CASSRLPEANYGYTF.

This clone came up once. The rearrangement joins TRBV6-1 to TRBJ1-4, with D possibly TRBD1 on 6 matching bases. V was cut by 4 bases and J by 8 bases, with 20 bases left in between. Germline CDR1 is MNHNS and CDR2 is SASEGT. The CDR3 contains 16 residues. Here the CDR3 DNA reads TGTGCCAGCAGTGTCAGGGCCTGGGGGGCGCTCGAAAAACTGTTTTTT. Its protein is CASSVRAWGALEKLFF.

This clone was observed a few times. This sequence joins TRBV20-1 and TRBJ2-7; D unresolved. The V gene lost 4 bases and the J gene lost 5 bases, with 9 bases spanning the gap. The CDR3 runs 11 residues. CDR1 and CDR2 (germline): DFQATT, SNEGSKA (reference sequence). The CDR3 DNA follows: TGCAGTGCTACTGACGAACACGAGCAGTACTTC. Translating it yields CSATDEHEQYF.

V is TRBV13 and J is TRBJ2-6; D not resolved. In germline, CDR1 is PRHDT, CDR2 FYEKMQ (reference sequence). This CDR3 comprises 15 residues. With 3 bases removed from V and 0 bases from J, the gap between germline ends came to 6 bases. CDR3 coding DNA: TGTGCCAGCAGCTTGTCGTACTCTGGGGCCAACGTCCTGACTTTC. The encoded protein is CASSLSYSGANVLTF.

The chain uses TRBV14 and TRBJ2-6, with a weak D call TRBD2 (5 bases). This CDR3 contains 19 residues. Trimming stripped 3 bases from V and 2 bases from J, with 20 bases between. The germline V gene has CDR1 SGHDN and CDR2 FVKESK. This CDR3 reads CASSQFPRGSVAGANVLTF. The DNA for the CDR3 is TGTGCCAGCAGCCAGTTCCCCCGGGGAAGCGTCGCTGGGGCCAACGTCCTGACTTTC.

A single count supports this clone. One end of the junction varies from germline; a read error may be responsible. CDR3 sequence: CASSLQFWGDPF. The DNA for the CDR3 is TGTGCCAGCAGCCTCCAGTTTTGGGGGGACCCTTTC. The rearrangement links TRBV11-3 to TRBJ1-2, with D perhaps TRBD1 (5 bases). The CDR3 contains 12 residues. Germline V gene data show CDR1 as SGHNT and CDR2 as YENEEA. Variable domain in full (rest from reference TRBV11-3 and TRBJ1-2): EAGVVQSPRYKIIEKKQPVAFWCNPISGHNTLYWYLQNLGQGPELLIRYENEEAVDDSQLPKDRFSAERLKGVDSTLKIQPAELGDSAVYLCASSLQFWGDPFGSGTRLTVV.

V is TRBV19 and J is TRBJ1-2; D is unclear. Germline values: CDR1 LNHDA, CDR2 SQIVND (reference sequence). The CDR3 totals 10 residues. Trimming cost V 4 bases and J 7 bases, with 4 bases left between them. CDR3 protein: CASSKAGYTF. In nucleotides, the CDR3 is TGTGCCAGTAGTAAAGCTGGCTACACCTTC. Combining the CDR3 with reference TRBV19 and TRBJ1-2 gives the whole variable domain DGGITQSPKYLFRKEGQNVTLSCEQNLNHDAMYWYRQDPGQGLRLIYYSQIVNDFQKGDIAEGYSVSREKKESFPLTVTSAQKNPTAFYLCASSKAGYTFGSGTRLTVV.

The rearrangement links TRBV6-5 to TRBJ2-5; D is possibly TRBD1 (6 bases). Germline-derived CDR1 and CDR2 are MNHEY and SVGAGI. The CDR3 contains 15 residues. Trimming pared 0 bases from V and 0 bases from J, leaving 8 bases between. The CDR3 protein is CASSYSGADQETQYF. The CDR3 region has the DNA TGTGCCAGCAGTTACTCGGGGGCCGACCAAGAGACCCAGTACTTC.

This chain joins TRBV6-5 and TRBJ2-2, with D possibly being TRBD2 (5 bases). Trimming pared 8 bases from V and 4 bases from J, leaving 17 bases between. This CDR3 comprises 15 residues. The germline gives CDR1 MNHEY, CDR2 SVGAGI. The CDR3 sequence: CASSLTPRVTGELFF. The CDR3 bases are TGTGCCAGCTCCCTAACACCGAGGGTCACCGGGGAGCTGTTTTTT.

The chain has TRBV5-6 and TRBJ2-7; TRBD2 aligns across 7 bases. V shed 6 bases, J shed 4 bases, and the junction held 4 bases outside the gene matches. The CDR3 has 12 amino acids. The germline V gene has CDR1 SGHDT and CDR2 YYEEEE. CDR3 residues: CASTLRGYEQYF. CDR3 DNA: TGTGCCAGCACTCTGCGGGGGTACGAGCAGTACTTC.